Listed here are 14 T cell receptor beta chains from one sample, sequenced in a study of Tregs in tolerant kidney transplant recipients. The repertoire was sequenced with immunoSEQ multiplex PCR; TCRdb's copy has only in-frame clones and lacks some. The table has about 3,000 clones, 40% to 50% seen once. Their antigens are not known. The sequenced sample consisted of Tregs from blood grown in culture. The source is a human donor in good health.

In this sample, this clone turned up a few times. This chain connects TRBV18 to TRBJ2-2; perhaps TRBD2 as D (6 bases). Germline lookup yields CDR1 KGHSH and CDR2 LQKENI. Trimming took off 6 bases at V and 0 bases at J, with 26 bases between the two ends. The CDR3 extends over 20 amino acids. The CDR3 region has the DNA TGTGCCAGCTCCCTCCAGAGCTTGACTAGAGGGGTCGCGAACACCGGGGAGCTGTTTTTT. This encodes CASSLQSLTRGVANTGELFF.

V and J are TRBV13 and TRBJ2-1; 9 bases align to TRBD2. The CDR3 runs to 16 residues. J gave up 9 bases and V 5 bases, and 14 bases lay outside the gene matches. Looked up from germline, CDR1 is PRHDT and CDR2 is FYEKMQ (reference sequence). The CDR3 loop reads CASSPGRAGGPSEQFF. CDR3 nucleotide sequence: TGTGCCAGCAGCCCCGGGAGGGCGGGGGGGCCGAGTGAGCAGTTCTTC.

This chain uses TRBV18 with TRBJ1-4, with 8 bases aligning to TRBD1. This CDR3 is built from 14 residues. CDR1 and CDR2 from the germline V gene are KGHSH and LQKENI. Trimming took 2 bases from V and 8 from J; bases not matched to a gene: 4. CDR3 in amino acids: CASSPGQGGEKLFF. CDR3 in DNA: TGTGCCAGCTCACCAGGACAGGGCGGCGAAAAACTGTTTTTT.

In its sample, this clone ranks as medium-sized. J is TRBJ2-7 and V is TRBV6-6; D possibly matches TRBD1 or TRBD2 (5 bases each). CDR1 is MNHNY, CDR2 SVGAGI, per germline (reference sequence). V dropped 6 bases and J dropped 0 bases, with 12 bases sitting between them. CDR3 length: 14 residues. The CDR3: CASRWGWSSYEQYF. The DNA of the CDR3 is TGTGCCAGCAGATGGGGGTGGTCCTCCTACGAGCAGTACTTC.

The chain links TRBV2 to TRBJ1-4; 10 bases match TRBD1. This CDR3 region has 15 residues. Unmatched junction bases numbered 7, after V lost 7 bases and J lost 5 bases. Germline V gene sequence: CDR1 SNHLY, CDR2 FYNNEI. CDR3 coding DNA: TGTGCCAGCACCCGACAGGGGGCAGGAAATGAAAAACTGTTTTTT. Translated, it gives CASTRQGAGNEKLFF.

The chain couples TRBV13 to TRBJ2-3; possible D gene TRBD1, 5 bases. This CDR3 is built from 15 residues. Germline V gene lookup returns CDR1 PRHDT and CDR2 FYEKMQ (reference sequence). V dropped 3 bases and J dropped 2 bases, with 12 bases sitting between them. The CDR3 DNA sequence: TGTGCCAGCAGCTTGGGGCGCCCCTTCACAGATACGCAGTATTTT. This sequence encodes CASSLGRPFTDTQYF.

This chain joins TRBV9 and TRBJ2-3, with 8 positions matching TRBD2. V was clipped by 0 bases and J by 2 bases; unmatched bases: 5. The CDR3 has 16 residues. Germline CDR1 SGDLS, CDR2 YYNGEE. Here the CDR3 reads CASSVGAGGYTDTQYF. The CDR3 nucleotides read TGTGCCAGCAGCGTAGGGGCGGGAGGATACACAGATACGCAGTATTTT.

By share, this clone ranks as medium-sized. The rearrangement joins TRBV5-1 to TRBJ1-5; unclear D gene. There are 13 residues in the CDR3. The ends were cut back, 4 bases at V and 5 bases at J, with 10 bases in the middle. Germline CDR1 and CDR2: SGHRS and YFSETQ. CDR3: CASSPDMYQPQHF. The CDR3 bases are TGCGCCAGCAGCCCAGACATGTATCAGCCCCAGCATTTT.

The chain uses TRBV15 and TRBJ2-7; 8 nucleotides agree with TRBD2. CDR1 is LNHNV and CDR2 is YYDKDF in the germline V gene (reference sequence). The CDR3 spans 15 residues. V trimming: 0 bases; J trimming: 6 bases; junction bases outside the gene matches: 7. The CDR3 loop reads CATSRESGSWSEQYF. For the CDR3, the DNA is TGTGCCACCAGCAGAGAAAGCGGGAGCTGGTCCGAGCAGTACTTC.

Only one count was recorded for this clone. CDR3 in DNA: TGTGCCAGCAGCTCGGGACAGGGACTTAACTATGGCTACACCTTC. Translating it yields CASSSGQGLNYGYTF. The chain employs TRBV7-9 and TRBJ1-2; 9 bases agree with TRBD1. The germline CDR1 and CDR2 sequences are SEHNR and FQNEAQ (reference sequence). The CDR3 loop spans 15 amino acids. V lost 4 bases and J lost 1; bases outside the gene matches: 4.

CDR3 nucleotides: TGTGCCAGCTCACCATTAGACGGGGGTACTGAAGCTTTCTTT. Protein sequence: CASSPLDGGTEAFF. The V and J genes are TRBV18 and TRBJ1-1; a weak D match, TRBD1 (5 bases). The V gene lost 2 bases and the J gene lost 5 bases, with 12 bases spanning the gap. Germline CDR1 reads KGHSH; CDR2 reads LQKENI. CDR3 length: 14 residues.

The chain uses TRBV19 and TRBJ2-7; TRBD1 agrees at 8 bases. The germline V gene has CDR1 LNHDA and CDR2 SQIVND (reference sequence). V shed 3 bases, J shed 4 bases, and the junction held 2 bases outside the gene matches. There are 13 residues in the CDR3. CDR3 region: CASSIQGAYEQYF. CDR3 DNA: TGTGCCAGTAGTATCCAGGGGGCGTACGAGCAGTACTTC.

This clone turned up a few times. The CDR3 nucleotides read TGTGCCAGCAGCTTAGAAATGGGTCGGAACTATGGCTACACCTTC. Translating gives CASSLEMGRNYGYTF. The gene calls are TRBV7-2 and TRBJ1-2, with unresolved D. Deletions cut 1 base from V and 2 bases from J, with 11 bases between. The CDR3 runs to 15 residues. Germline values: CDR1 SGHTA, CDR2 FQGNSA.

The chain links TRBV5-6 to TRBJ2-5, with D tentatively TRBD1 or TRBD2 (6 bases each). The germline V gene encodes CDR1 SGHDT and CDR2 YYEEEE. Between the trimmed V and J ends, which lost 4 bases and 2 bases, there was a span of 15 bases. This CDR3 region has 15 residues. The CDR3 DNA reads as TGTGCCAGCAGCGTATGGAGGGACAAACAAGAGACCCAGTACTTC. Translation: CASSVWRDKQETQYF.